The 5 T cell receptor beta chains given below trace back to one sample, sequenced in a study of blood T cell repertoires in COVID-19. The assay was immunoSEQ multiplex PCR, and TCRdb's table has in-frame clones only and misses some. This sample has about 250,000 clones, with about 84% found just once. The sample consisted of peripheral blood. The receptors come from a woman of 80 years or more with acute or convalescent COVID-19.

The rearrangement links TRBV11-1 to TRBJ1-2; the D is unclear. Germline lookup yields CDR1 SGHAT and CDR2 FQDESV (reference sequence). CDR3 length equals 13 residues. V was cut by 3 bases and J by 2 bases, with 7 bases left in between. CDR3 sequence: CASSFYRNYGYTF. The CDR3 nucleotides read TGTGCCAGCAGCTTTTACAGAAACTATGGCTACACCTTC.

CDR3 coding DNA: TGTGCCAGCAGCCAGGACAGGGACACTGAAGCTTTCTTT. Its translation is CASSQDRDTEAFF. The chain employs TRBV5-6 and TRBJ1-1, with TRBD1 matching 8 bases. The germline CDR1 and CDR2 sequences are SGHDT and YYEEEE. The CDR3 is 13 amino acids. J lost 3 bases, V lost 4 bases, and 2 bases had no gene match.

The rearrangement joins TRBV7-9 to TRBJ2-3; 9 bases are shared with TRBD2. Germline V lookup: CDR1 SEHNR, CDR2 FQNEAQ (reference sequence). This CDR3 contains 14 residues. V lost 5 bases, J lost 4 bases, and 4 bases stayed unmatched. The CDR3 here is CASSRAGGPDTQYF. CDR3 bases: TGTGCCAGCAGCAGGGCGGGGGGGCCAGATACGCAGTATTTT.

The rearrangement joins TRBV7-9 to TRBJ2-7; D remains unclear. CDR1 SEHNR and CDR2 FQNEAQ come from the germline V gene (reference sequence). Trimming took off 4 bases at V and 6 bases at J, with 10 bases between the two ends. The CDR3 consists of 12 residues. CDR3 sequence: CASSSTQAEQYF. Written as DNA, the CDR3 is TGTGCCAGCAGCTCGACCCAGGCCGAGCAGTACTTC.

The V gene is TRBV14, the J gene TRBJ1-1, with 8 bases fitting TRBD1. Trimming removed 4 bases from V and 9 bases from J; junction bases left unmatched: 7. Looked up from germline, CDR1 is SGHDN and CDR2 is FVKESK. The CDR3 loop spans 13 amino acids. CDR3 in DNA: TGTGCCAGCAGCCGGGCCGGGACAGGCAAAGCTTTCTTT. Translation: CASSRAGTGKAFF.